These 6 T cell receptor beta chains originate from one sample sequenced in a study of cytomegalovirus exposure and HLA in healthy donors. It was with 60 Vbeta and 13 Jbeta primers that the PCR ran. Profiled with immunoSEQ multiplex PCR; TCRdb holds only in-frame clones, not every one. The sample consists of roughly 110,000 clones, over 75% of them appearing once. Sequenced input: PBMCs. Receptor source: a woman aged 25 to 45 in good health and CMV-seropositive.

This clone has more than one count but fewer than ten. J is TRBJ2-1 and V is TRBV15, with D hard to call. The CDR3 contains 14 residues. In germline, CDR1 is LNHNV, CDR2 YYDKDF (reference sequence). V dropped 1 base and J dropped 4 bases, with 8 bases sitting between them. In DNA, the CDR3 is TGTGCCACCAGCAGAGTCGACTGGTACAATGAGCAGTTCTTC. Protein product: CATSRVDWYNEQFF.

The CDR3 here is CASSPLQAADSGNTIYF. Here the CDR3 DNA reads TGTGCCAGCTCACCCTTGCAGGCAGCCGACTCTGGAAACACCATATATTTT. The chain links TRBV18 to TRBJ1-3; no reliable D call. CDR1 KGHSH and CDR2 LQKENI come from the germline V gene. The CDR3 sequence is 17 residues long. Trimming took off 3 bases at V and 0 bases at J, with 15 bases between the two ends.

The rearrangement links TRBV12-5 to TRBJ1-5; 8 nucleotides line up with TRBD1. J gave up 2 bases and V 7 bases, and 13 bases lay outside the gene matches. The V gene's germline CDR1 is LGHNT and CDR2 FRNRAP. The CDR3 extends over 17 amino acids. CDR3 amino acids: CASATDSTGVGNQPQHF. CDR3 DNA sequence: TGTGCTAGTGCCACAGACTCGACAGGGGTTGGCAATCAGCCCCAGCATTTT.

The chain carries TRBV2 and TRBJ2-7, with D possibly TRBD2 on 6 matching bases. The germline CDR1 and CDR2 sequences are SNHLY and FYNNEI. The CDR3 spans 13 residues. V lost 3 bases and J lost 3, with 9 bases in between. This chain's CDR3 is CASSEGGNYEQYF. The DNA for the CDR3 is TGTGCCAGCAGTGAGGGCGGGAACTACGAGCAGTACTTC.

The chain joins TRBV27 to TRBJ2-1, with 8 bases matching TRBD2. Looked up from germline, CDR1 is MNHEY and CDR2 is SMNVEV (reference sequence). This CDR3 is 15 amino acids long. The trim removed 7 bases at V and 2 bases at J, leaving 7 bases unmatched. This CDR3 is CASTTKREPYNEQFF. CDR3 DNA sequence: TGTGCCAGCACCACGAAGCGGGAGCCCTACAATGAGCAGTTCTTC.

V gene TRBV6-1 combines with J gene TRBJ1-3; 7 bases map to TRBD1. In germline, CDR1 is MNHNS, CDR2 SASEGT. With V trimmed by 7 bases and J by 0 bases, 6 bases remained unmatched. The CDR3 runs 15 residues. CDR3: CASTKGQFSGNTIYF. CDR3 bases: TGTGCCAGCACTAAGGGACAGTTCTCTGGAAACACCATATATTTT.